Sequencing of this TCR beta chain was carried out in a study of spatial heterogeneity in lung cancer. Study-level results: The study found that expanded intratumoral alpha and beta TCR counts tracked tumor mutation counts.

Regarding time point: sample taken at primary tumor resection. A single record per CDR3 protein comes from TCRdb applying MiXCR to the 5' RACE reads. Of some 6,900 distinct CDR3 sequences in the sample, 10% to 15% were seen once. Germline lookup yields CDR1 LNHDA and CDR2 SQIVND (reference sequence). The germline V and J ends were trimmed by 6 bases and 7 bases, with 19 bases remaining between them. This CDR3 has 15 residues. This clonotype is medium-sized (0.01 to 0.1%) in the sample. What it binds is unknown. Being off target in a library aimed at alpha chains, this beta chain has a size of little meaning.

Sample: lung tumor tissue, taken at surgery. This clonotype was obtained from a male donor with early-stage non-small cell lung cancer. The chain has TRBV19 and TRBJ1-5, with TRBD1 as a possible D gene (5 bases). Here the CDR3 DNA reads TGTGCCAGTAGATTTCGGGGGTCCAATAAGCAGCCCCAGCATTTT. This translates into CASRFRGSNKQPQHF.